This entry lists 22 T cell receptor beta chains sequenced from one sample in a study of shared clonotypes between healthy human individuals. The method was immunoSEQ multiplex PCR; TCRdb's version includes in-frame clones alone and lacks a portion of them. The sample consists of about 1 million clones, around 76% of them appearing once. Specimen: memory CD4+ T cells sorted from blood. Subset: CD45RA-negative fraction. All receptors derive from a man younger than 30 in good health.

This chain connects TRBV14 to TRBJ1-2, with 11 bases lining up with TRBD1. Germline lookup yields CDR1 SGHDN and CDR2 FVKESK. The J segment lost 7 bases and the V segment lost 3 bases, leaving 7 bases of the junction unmatched. This CDR3 region has 15 residues. CDR3 residues: CASSQNRDRGIGYTF. In nucleotides, the CDR3 is TGTGCCAGCAGCCAGAACCGGGACAGGGGGATTGGCTACACCTTC.

The V and J genes are TRBV2 and TRBJ1-1; TRBD1 matches at 7 bases. The CDR3 consists of 15 residues. The V and J ends lost 6 bases and 0 bases, in that order; junction bases with no gene match: 7. Germline V gives CDR1 SNHLY, CDR2 FYNNEI. The CDR3 DNA reads as TGTGCCAGCAGGCATCTGGGACAGATGAACACTGAAGCTTTCTTT. It is translated as CASRHLGQMNTEAFF. Combining the CDR3 with reference TRBV2 and TRBJ1-1 gives the whole variable domain EPEVTQTPSHQVTQMGQEVILRCVPISNHLYFYWYRQILGQKVEFLVSFYNNEISEKSEIFDDQFSVERPDGSNFTLKIRSTKLEDSAMYFCASRHLGQMNTEAFFGQGTRLTVV.

The chain couples TRBV6-5 to TRBJ1-4; D uncertain. Germline assignment: CDR1 MNHEY and CDR2 SVGAGI. The CDR3 is 14 amino acids. Deletions cut 6 bases from V and 0 bases from J, with 8 bases between. This chain's CDR3 is CASRAHATNEKLFF. In DNA form, the CDR3 reads TGTGCCAGCAGGGCTCACGCAACTAATGAAAAACTGTTTTTT.

This rearrangement joins TRBV11-2 to TRBJ2-7; D remains ambiguous. The CDR3 has 14 amino acids. Germline V gene data show CDR1 as SGHAT and CDR2 as FQNNGV. The ends were cut back, 7 bases at V and 0 bases at J, with 13 bases in the middle. CDR3 in amino acids: CASTPRWDSYEQYF. The CDR3 DNA sequence: TGTGCCAGCACCCCGAGGTGGGACTCCTACGAGCAGTACTTC.

Concerning this clone: Just one base apart from a much larger clone, this may be a read error. This chain links TRBV7-2 with TRBJ1-1; the match to TRBD1 covers 9 bases. CDR3 length: 14 residues. Per germline, CDR1 SGHTA and CDR2 FQGNSA. The DNA of the CDR3 is TGTGCCAGCAGGATGACAGGGGGGGAGACTGAAGCTTCCTTT. Translation: CASRMTGGETEASF.

This chain uses TRBV4-3 with TRBJ2-7; D ambiguous. This CDR3 contains 14 residues. The germline V gene has CDR1 LGHNA and CDR2 YSLEER. V dropped 0 bases and J dropped 4 bases, with 10 bases sitting between them. CDR3 nucleotides: TGCGCCAGCAGCCAAGACGCGCAGGCGTACGAGCAGTACTTC. Translated, it gives CASSQDAQAYEQYF.

The rearrangement links TRBV2 to TRBJ2-7; D is unresolved. V gave up 10 bases and J gave up 2 bases, with 12 bases separating them. This CDR3 has 12 amino acids. CDR1 and CDR2 from the germline V gene are SNHLY and FYNNEI. CDR3 protein: CATSSYTYEQYF. The CDR3 DNA reads TGTGCCACCAGCAGCTATACCTACGAGCAGTACTTC.

The chain recombines TRBV28 with TRBJ2-7, with D possibly TRBD2 on 6 matching bases. V was pared by 7 bases and J by 3 bases, with 25 bases between. Looked up from germline, CDR1 is MDHEN and CDR2 is SYDVKM. This CDR3 spans 17 amino acids. CDR3 residues: CASMVLTGPGGDYEQYF. CDR3 in DNA: TGTGCCAGCATGGTCTTAACGGGCCCCGGAGGGGACTACGAGCAGTACTTC.

The chain recombines TRBV7-2 with TRBJ2-3, with D possibly TRBD1 on 6 matching bases. The CDR3 is 15 amino acids. Germline V gene lookup returns CDR1 SGHTA and CDR2 FQGNSA. V shed 7 bases and J shed 3 bases, with 17 bases lying between them. The CDR3 DNA reads as TGTGCCAGCACCACACCGGGACACCCAACAGATACGCAGTATTTT. Protein product: CASTTPGHPTDTQYF.

On this clone itself: The junction and the germline gene differ at one end; a read error may be behind it. This chain joins TRBV2 and TRBJ1-2; D is ambiguous. CDR3 length: 13 amino acids. CDR1 and CDR2 from the germline V gene are SNHLY and FYNNEI. The CDR3 region has the DNA TGTGCCAGCAGCTTGAATGGTAACGATGGCTACACCTTC. Translation: CASSLNGNDGYTF.

The J gene is TRBJ1-1, the V gene TRBV10-1; D not certain. The CDR3 loop spans 13 amino acids. Germline assignment: CDR1 WNHNN and CDR2 SYGVQD (reference sequence). The V gene lost 4 bases and the J gene lost 1 base, with 7 bases spanning the gap. The CDR3 is CASSAWGNTEAFF. The DNA for the CDR3 is TGCGCCAGCAGTGCATGGGGGAACACTGAAGCTTTCTTT.

The genes are TRBV7-9 and TRBJ1-2; 7 nucleotides match TRBD1. V was clipped by 5 bases and J by 7 bases; unmatched bases: 4. CDR1 and CDR2 from the germline V gene are SEHNR and FQNEAQ (reference sequence). The CDR3 runs to 12 residues. Here the CDR3 reads CASSETGFGYTF. As DNA, the CDR3 is TGTGCCAGCAGCGAGACAGGGTTTGGCTACACCTTC. Using reference TRBV7-9 and TRBJ1-2 for the parts outside the CDR3, the full variable domain is DTGVSQNPRHKITKRGQNVTFRCDPISEHNRLYWYRQTLGQGPEFLTYFQNEAQLEKSRLLSDRFSAERPKGSFSTLEIQRTEQGDSAMYLCASSETGFGYTFGSGTRLTVV.

The chain is built from TRBV28 and TRBJ2-5, with unresolved D. The J call could be wrong; TRBJ2-7 is a better fit for the DNA end. The length of the CDR3 is 14 residues. Germline lookup yields CDR1 MDHEN and CDR2 SYDVKM. The CDR3 sequence: CASSPPETPYEQYF. The CDR3 coding sequence is TGTGCCAGCAGTCCCCCGGAAACCCCCTACGAGCAGTACTTC.

V is TRBV27 and J is TRBJ2-3; TRBD1 matches at 9 bases. The CDR3 runs to 16 residues. The germline V gene encodes CDR1 MNHEY and CDR2 SMNVEV (reference sequence). The J segment lost 2 bases and the V segment lost 6 bases, leaving 9 bases of the junction unmatched. The CDR3 here is CASRLHRDRATDTQYF. The CDR3 DNA reads as TGTGCCAGCAGACTTCACCGGGACAGGGCCACAGATACGCAGTATTTT.

This chain joins TRBV18 and TRBJ2-3; 9 bases map to TRBD1. The germline gives CDR1 KGHSH, CDR2 LQKENI. The length of the CDR3 is 21 residues. The trim removed 4 bases at V and 8 bases at J, leaving 28 bases unmatched. Written as DNA, the CDR3 is TGTGCCAGCTCACTCAAGCCCGGGACAGGGAAATTCGGTACCTTAAGTGGTACGCAGTATTTT. Protein product: CASSLKPGTGKFGTLSGTQYF.

As concerns this clone: This sequence may be a read error, since a much larger clone differs from it by one base. The J gene is TRBJ2-5, the V gene TRBV7-2; no reliable D call. The DNA end favors TRBJ2-7, so the J call may be wrong. The CDR3 has 11 residues. Germline V gene data show CDR1 as SGHTA and CDR2 as FQGNSA. CDR3 nucleotides: TGTGCCAGCAGCTCAACCTACGAGCAGTACTTC. Translated, it gives CASSSTYEQYF.

This chain uses TRBV10-2 with TRBJ2-7, with TRBD1 matching 8 bases. CDR1 and CDR2 (germline): WSHSY, SAAADI. Trimming cost V 8 bases and J 6 bases; bases outside gene matches: 3. The CDR3 runs to 11 residues. CDR3 protein: CASHRGAEQYF. In DNA, the CDR3 is TGCGCCAGCCACAGGGGGGCCGAGCAGTACTTC.

The chain uses TRBV19 and TRBJ1-2; 9 nucleotides agree with TRBD1. The junction had 6 bases not matched to a gene; V was cut back by 10 bases and J by 6 bases. Germline CDR1 LNHDA, CDR2 SQIVND (reference sequence). The CDR3 loop spans 12 amino acids. The CDR3 nucleotides are TGTGCCACCCGGGACAGGGTAGATGGCTACACCTTC. Translation gives CATRDRVDGYTF.

About this clone: This specimen includes other DNA sequences encoding the same CDR3. The chain combines TRBV30 with TRBJ1-2; 12 bases are shared with TRBD1. The J segment lost 6 bases and the V segment lost 3 bases, leaving 2 bases of the junction unmatched. The CDR3 totals 13 residues. Germline V CDR1 and CDR2: GTSNPN, SVGIG (reference sequence). The CDR3 DNA reads as TGTGCCTGGAGGGGACAGGGGGCAGATGGCTACACCTTC. Its translation is CAWRGQGADGYTF.

As concerns this clone: Other DNA sequences within the sample encode an identical CDR3. The chain is built from TRBV19 and TRBJ1-6, with 8 bases identical to TRBD1. V lost 9 bases to trimming and J lost 10 bases; unmatched junction nucleotides: 8. This CDR3 contains 13 residues. Germline lookup yields CDR1 LNHDA and CDR2 SQIVND (reference sequence). The DNA for the CDR3 is TGTGCCAGCCAAGACAGGGGAGGATCACCCCTCCACTTT. Its translation: CASQDRGGSPLHF.

The chain employs TRBV7-2 and TRBJ2-1; perhaps TRBD2 as D (6 bases). The CDR3 spans 17 residues. The V and J ends lost 4 bases and 0 bases respectively, with 16 bases between them. Germline CDR1 is SGHTA and CDR2 is FQGNSA. The CDR3 sequence is CASSSTGGQVSYNEQFF. Written as DNA, the CDR3 is TGTGCCAGCAGCTCGACTGGAGGGCAAGTCTCCTACAATGAGCAGTTCTTC.

The rearrangement uses TRBV11-2 and TRBJ1-1; D call uncertain. The germline CDR1 and CDR2 sequences are SGHAT and FQNNGV. V lost 2 bases and J lost 1, with 8 bases in between. CDR3 length: 14 residues. The CDR3 region has the DNA TGTGCCAGCAGCTTACAGGTAAAGAACACTGAAGCTTTCTTT. Protein: CASSLQVKNTEAFF. The whole variable domain, remainder taken from reference TRBV11-2 and TRBJ1-1, is EAGVAQSPRYKIIEKRQSVAFWCNPISGHATLYWYQQILGQGPKLLIQFQNNGVVDDSQLPKDRFSAERLKGVDSTLKIQPAKLEDSAVYLCASSLQVKNTEAFFGQGTRLTVV.